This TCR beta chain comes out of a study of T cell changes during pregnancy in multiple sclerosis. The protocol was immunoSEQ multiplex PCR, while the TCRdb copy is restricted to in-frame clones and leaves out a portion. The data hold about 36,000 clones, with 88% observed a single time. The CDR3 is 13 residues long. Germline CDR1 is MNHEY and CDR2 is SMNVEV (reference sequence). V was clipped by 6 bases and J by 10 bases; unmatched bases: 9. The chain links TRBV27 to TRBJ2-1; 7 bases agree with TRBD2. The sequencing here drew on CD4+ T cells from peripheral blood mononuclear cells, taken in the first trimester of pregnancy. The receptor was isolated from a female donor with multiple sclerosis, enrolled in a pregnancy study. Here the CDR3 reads CASSRRSSGEQFF. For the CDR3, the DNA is TGTGCCAGCAGCCGCCGCTCTAGCGGCGAGCAGTTCTTC.